The rows below give T cell receptor beta chains drawn from one sample of a study of CD8 T cells in ankylosing spondylitis. Each CDR3 protein gets one entry after TCRdb re-called the 5' RACE reads with MiXCR. The sample lists approximately 300,000 distinct CDR3 sequences, around 8% occurring once. The specimen was blood, either unsorted or a sorted T cell fraction (not recorded which). Receptor source: a male donor with ankylosing spondylitis. Both conserved end residues are part of each CDR3.

v_call,j_call,cdr3_aa
TRBV20-1,TRBJ2-7,CSAGGRAYEQYF
TRBV5-1,TRBJ2-1,CASSVGENYNEQFF
TRBV27,TRBJ2-1,CASSFTGSYNEQFF
TRBV7-6,TRBJ2-7,CASSWREAYEQYF
TRBV27,TRBJ1-6,CASSQDRVRGLSRSYNSPLHF
TRBV27,TRBJ1-2,CASSLSAGHGYTF
TRBV25-1,TRBJ2-7,CASSEWGDDHEQYF
TRBV3-1,TRBJ2-5,CASSQEIMRQKETQYF
TRBV9,TRBJ2-1,CASSVGAGPSYNEQFF
TRBV27,TRBJ2-1,CASSLGLSGRSPFF
TRBV7-6,TRBJ1-5,CASSLGAVGNQPQHF
TRBV20-1,TRBJ2-3,CSQGSDGGSTDTQYF
TRBV3-1,TRBJ2-3,CASKKGALAGVADTQYF
TRBV7-8,TRBJ2-1,CASTDRSAGGIEQFF
TRBV4-2,TRBJ2-3,CASSQDAAGGPGDTQYF
TRBV5-1,TRBJ2-7,CASSMGHLGEQYF
TRBV6-4,TRBJ1-1,CASSDRGKSEAFF
TRBV10-3,TRBJ2-1,CAISEEVREQFF
TRBV28,TRBJ2-5,CASSFLVRGDQETQYF
TRBV20-1,TRBJ1-2,CSAQTYVSGYTF
TRBV2,TRBJ2-5,CASSELAGGRIGETQYF
TRBV3-1,TRBJ1-5,CASSQGAEQPQHF
TRBV20-1,TRBJ2-7,CSARDEWRGQGFEQYF
TRBV6-5,TRBJ2-1,CASSYTTPGGTYNEQFF
TRBV12-3/TRBV12-4,TRBJ2-7,CASRVSGSAFEQYF
TRBV30,TRBJ2-3,CAWIAGVTDTQYF
TRBV6-1,TRBJ1-6,CASSGVPPGNSPLHF
TRBV20-1,TRBJ2-1,CSARVGGPSYNEQFF
TRBV18,TRBJ2-1,CASSLQGSGSYNEQFF
TRBV5-1,TRBJ2-7,CASSGRGGFSYEQYF
TRBV4-1,TRBJ1-1,CASSQDIEGTEAFF
TRBV28,TRBJ2-1,CASGGPASSYNEQFF
TRBV14,TRBJ1-1,CASSFTGNTEAFF
TRBV5-6,TRBJ1-6,CASSLALNSPLHF
TRBV5-1,TRBJ2-1,CASSFGGGRGSEQFF
TRBV5-6,TRBJ1-3,CASSPGLPSSGNTIYF
TRBV29-1,TRBJ1-1,CSVAPTVEAFF
TRBV5-1,TRBJ1-5,CASSLAARDTNQPQHF
TRBV12-3/TRBV12-4,TRBJ1-3,CASSRWGNTIYF
TRBV2,TRBJ1-5,CASELQGAYQPQHF
TRBV7-3,TRBJ2-5,CASSLNPPLAGGETQYF
TRBV29-1,TRBJ2-1,CSVEVRPSGAIEQFF
TRBV10-3,TRBJ2-1,CAISEPGEFLSYNEQFF
TRBV29-1,TRBJ2-2,CSVPHQNTGELFF
TRBV30,TRBJ2-1,CAWSVSSGIYNEQFF